This T cell receptor beta chain is from a study of CD8 T cells in ankylosing spondylitis. This clonotype has ten or more counts. Its antigen is unidentified. One entry per CDR3 protein results from TCRdb running MiXCR on the 5' RACE reads. In the table there are approximately 25,000 distinct CDR3 sequences, around 2.5% of which are singletons. This CDR3 is 14 amino acids long. The V gene's germline CDR1 is SGDLS and CDR2 YYNGEE. V was shortened by 0 bases and J by 0 bases, with 7 bases between the two germline ends. The study, taken as a whole, reports: Seemingly characteristic of ankylosing spondylitis blood was a TCR beta motif consisting of about 8 highly homologous variants. In peripheral blood, disease-linked CD8+ clones occurred at relatively low frequencies.

The clonotype originates from a female donor with ankylosing spondylitis or in good health (not recorded which). Source material: blood, either unsorted or a sorted T cell fraction (not recorded which). This chain connects TRBV9 to TRBJ2-7; D ambiguous. For the CDR3, the DNA is TGTGCCAGCAGCGTAGACAGCTTCTCCTACGAGCAGTACTTC. Its translation is CASSVDSFSYEQYF.